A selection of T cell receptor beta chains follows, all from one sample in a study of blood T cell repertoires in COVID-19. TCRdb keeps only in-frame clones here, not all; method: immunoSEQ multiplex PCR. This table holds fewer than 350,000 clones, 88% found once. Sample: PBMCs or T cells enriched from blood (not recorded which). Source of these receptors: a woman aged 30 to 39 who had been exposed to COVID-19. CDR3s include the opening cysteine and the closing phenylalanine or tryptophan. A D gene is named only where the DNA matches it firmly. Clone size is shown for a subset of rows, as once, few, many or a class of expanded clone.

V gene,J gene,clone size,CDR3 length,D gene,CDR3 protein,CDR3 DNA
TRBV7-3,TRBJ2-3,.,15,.,CASSLLATSTDTQYF,TGTGCCAGCAGCTTACTAGCGACCAGCACAGATACGCAGTATTTT
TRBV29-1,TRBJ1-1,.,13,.,CSVVGGSITEAFF,TGCAGCGTTGTCGGGGGGTCGATTACTGAAGCTTTCTTT
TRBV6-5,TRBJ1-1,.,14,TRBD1,CASRVRDRAYEAFF,TGTGCCAGCAGAGTCCGGGACAGAGCTTATGAAGCTTTCTTT
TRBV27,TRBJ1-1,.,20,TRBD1,CASSLSWGVPGGSFNTEAFF,TGTGCCAGCAGTTTATCGTGGGGGGTGCCAGGGGGCTCGTTTAACACTGAAGCTTTCTTT
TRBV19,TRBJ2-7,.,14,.,CASRGTGILYEQYF,TGTGCCAGTAGGGGAACAGGGATACTCTACGAGCAGTACTTC
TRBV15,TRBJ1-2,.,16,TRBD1,CATSTRQGEVVYGYTF,TGTGCCACCAGCACCAGACAGGGGGAGGTCGTCTATGGCTACACCTTC
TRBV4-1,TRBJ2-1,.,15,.,CASLGHRDGYNEQFF,TGCGCCAGCTTGGGTCACCGGGATGGCTACAATGAGCAGTTCTTC
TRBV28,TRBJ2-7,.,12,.,CASMNRAYEQYF,TGTGCCAGCATGAACAGGGCGTACGAGCAGTACTTC
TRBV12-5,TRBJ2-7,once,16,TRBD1,CASGLLSGTGAYEQYF,TGTGCTAGTGGTTTGCTCTCCGGGACAGGGGCCTACGAGCAGTACTTC
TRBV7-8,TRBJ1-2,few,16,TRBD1,CASSRGYRGRYDGYTF,TGTGCCAGCAGCCGAGGATACAGGGGGCGATATGATGGCTACACCTTC
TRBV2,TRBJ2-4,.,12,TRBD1,CASWTGGFIQYF,TGTGCCAGCTGGACAGGGGGGTTCATTCAGTACTTC
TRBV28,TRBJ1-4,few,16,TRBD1,CASSRTGGVYGEKLFF,TGTGCCAGCAGTCGGACAGGGGGCGTTTATGGTGAAAAACTGTTTTTT
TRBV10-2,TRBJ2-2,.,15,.,CASSEVQGVTGELFF,TGCGCCAGCAGTGAGGTACAGGGAGTTACCGGGGAGCTGTTTTTT
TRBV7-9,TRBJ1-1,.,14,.,CASSFQAMNTEAFF,TGTGCCAGCAGCTTTCAAGCTATGAACACTGAAGCTTTCTTT
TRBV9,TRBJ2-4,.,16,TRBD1,CASSVAAGQGLNIQYF,TGTGCCAGCAGCGTAGCGGCCGGACAGGGGTTGAACATTCAGTACTTC
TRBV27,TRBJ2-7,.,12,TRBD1,CASSLRGREQYF,TGTGCCAGCAGTTTAAGGGGGCGGGAGCAGTACTTC
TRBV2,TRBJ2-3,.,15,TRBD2,CASSSSGSSTDTQYF,TGTGCCAGCAGTTCTAGCGGGTCTAGCACAGATACGCAGTATTTT
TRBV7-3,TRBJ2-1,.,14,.,CASSLGTAGNEQFF,TGTGCCAGCAGCTTGGGAACTGCGGGCAATGAGCAGTTCTTC
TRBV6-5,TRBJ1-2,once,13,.,CASSYGNFYGYTF,TGTGCCAGCAGTTACGGCAATTTCTATGGCTACACCTTC
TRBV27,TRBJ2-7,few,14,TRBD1,CASSSGQGGIEQYF,TGTGCCAGCAGTTCCGGACAGGGGGGCATCGAGCAGTACTTC
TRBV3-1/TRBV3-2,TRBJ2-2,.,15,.,CASSQDARDSGELFF,TGTGCCAGCAGCCAAGACGCCAGGGACTCCGGGGAGCTGTTTTTT
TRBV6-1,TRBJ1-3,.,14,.,CASSEAQGGDTIYF,TGTGCCAGCAGTGAAGCGCAGGGCGGGGACACCATATATTTT
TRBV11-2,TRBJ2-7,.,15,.,CASSHRVDSSYEQYF,TGTGCCAGCAGCCATAGAGTGGACAGTTCCTACGAGCAGTACTTC
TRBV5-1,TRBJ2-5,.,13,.,CASKAGAEETQYF,TGCGCCAGCAAGGCTGGGGCGGAAGAGACCCAGTACTTC
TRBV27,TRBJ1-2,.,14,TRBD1,CASSLNRGEAGYTF,TGTGCCAGCAGTTTAAACAGGGGGGAGGCTGGCTACACCTTC
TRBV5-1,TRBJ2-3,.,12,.,CASSLVGDTQYF,TGCGCCAGCAGCTTGGTCGGAGATACGCAGTATTTT
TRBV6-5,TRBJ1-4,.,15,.,CASSYSLSVKEKLFF,TGTGCCAGCAGTTACTCGTTGTCGGTAAAGGAAAAACTGTTTTTT
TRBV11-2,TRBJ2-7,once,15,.,CASSLAGTLLYEQYF,TGTGCCAGCAGCTTAGCTGGTACTCTTCTCTACGAGCAGTACTTC
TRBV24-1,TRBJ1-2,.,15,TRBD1,CATSESGTGKFGYTF,TGTGCCACCAGTGAGTCCGGGACAGGGAAATTTGGCTACACCTTC
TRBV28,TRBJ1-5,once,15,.,CASSFAPTLTARPHF,TGTGCCAGCAGCTTTGCCCCTACGCTGACAGCCCGTCCGCATTTT
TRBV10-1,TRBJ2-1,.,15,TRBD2,CASSEGSSGNNEQFF,TGCGCCAGCAGTGAGGGGTCTAGCGGGAACAATGAGCAGTTCTTC
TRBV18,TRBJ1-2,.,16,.,CASSPLGTQGSYGYTF,TGTGCCAGCTCACCACTCGGGACACAGGGATCCTATGGCTACACCTTC
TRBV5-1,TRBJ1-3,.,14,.,CASSSGTPGNTIYF,TGCGCCAGCAGTAGCGGGACGCCTGGAAACACCATATATTTT
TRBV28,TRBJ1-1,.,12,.,CASSLWSSEAFF,TGTGCCAGCAGTTTATGGTCGAGTGAAGCTTTCTTT
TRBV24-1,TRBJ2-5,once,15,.,CATSSAQIRQETQYF,TGTGCCACCAGTAGCGCCCAAATCAGACAAGAGACCCAGTACTTC
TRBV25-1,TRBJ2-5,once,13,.,CASSATGRETQYF,TGTGCCAGCAGTGCCACGGGTCGGGAGACCCAGTACTTC
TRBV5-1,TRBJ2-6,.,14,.,CASSRSSGANVLTF,TGCGCCAGCAGCCGGAGCTCTGGGGCCAACGTCCTGACTTTC
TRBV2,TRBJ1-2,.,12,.,CASNRGGEGYTF,TGTGCCAGCAATCGGGGGGGAGAAGGCTACACCTTC
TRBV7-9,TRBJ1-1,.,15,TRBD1,CASSLAQGMNTEAFF,TGTGCCAGCAGCTTAGCACAGGGGATGAACACTGAAGCTTTCTTT
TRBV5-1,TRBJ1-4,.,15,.,CASSLEGRGHEKLFF,TGCGCCAGCAGCTTGGAAGGAAGGGGTCATGAAAAACTGTTTTTT
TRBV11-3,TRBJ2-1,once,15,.,CASSPRIPGYGEQFF,TGTGCCAGCAGCCCGCGTATTCCAGGGTATGGTGAGCAGTTCTTC
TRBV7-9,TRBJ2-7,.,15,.,CASSLAGGNSYEQYF,TGTGCCAGCAGCTTAGCTGGAGGGAACTCCTACGAGCAGTACTTC
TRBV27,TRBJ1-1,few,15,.,CASSPVRVMNTEAFF,TGTGCCAGCAGTCCTGTGAGGGTTATGAACACTGAAGCTTTCTTT
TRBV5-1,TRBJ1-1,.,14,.,CASSLASGNTEAFF,TGCGCCAGCAGCTTGGCCAGTGGGAACACTGAAGCTTTCTTT
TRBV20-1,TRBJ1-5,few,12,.,CSASLRNQPQHF,TGCAGTGCTAGTTTGCGGAACCAGCCCCAGCATTTT